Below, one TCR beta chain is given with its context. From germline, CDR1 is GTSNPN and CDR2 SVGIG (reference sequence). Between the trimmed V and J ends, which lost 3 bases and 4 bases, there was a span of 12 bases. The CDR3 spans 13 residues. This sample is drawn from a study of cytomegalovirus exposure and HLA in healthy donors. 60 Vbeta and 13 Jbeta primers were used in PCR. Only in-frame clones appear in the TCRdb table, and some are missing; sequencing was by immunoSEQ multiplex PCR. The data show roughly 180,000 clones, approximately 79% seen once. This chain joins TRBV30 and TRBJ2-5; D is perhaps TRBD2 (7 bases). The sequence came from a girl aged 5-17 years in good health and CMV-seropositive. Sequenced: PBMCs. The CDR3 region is CAWSGGRGETQYF. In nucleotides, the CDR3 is TGTGCCTGGAGCGGGGGGCGGGGAGAGACCCAGTACTTC.